The 17 T cell receptor beta chains presented below share a single source sample, sequenced in a study of T cell clonotyping in hematopoietic cell transplantation. Produced via immunoSEQ multiplex PCR; TCRdb's table is partial and in-frame only. The table has roughly 4,500 clones, approximately 85% seen once. The input for sequencing was peripheral blood mononuclear cells, taken 180 days after allogeneic stem cell transplant. Receptors were obtained from a male patient in his sixties or seventies who had an allogeneic stem cell transplant from an unrelated donor, so T cells may come from the graft donor. Some clones in this sample may be carry-over from other donors' samples.

This clone was counted a single time. The rearrangement uses TRBV10-1 and TRBJ2-7; tentative D call: TRBD1 (5 bases). The V end was cut by 6 bases, the J end by 9 bases, with 18 bases between. This CDR3 spans 13 amino acids. Germline assignment: CDR1 WNHNN and CDR2 SYGVQD (reference sequence). The CDR3 spells CASRHPGCKGQYF. CDR3 DNA: TGCGCCAGCAGGCACCCAGGGTGCAAAGGGCAGTACTTC.

The J gene is TRBJ2-7, the V gene TRBV28; weak D call: TRBD2 (5 bases). This CDR3 contains 13 residues. Deletions cut 7 bases from V and 3 bases from J, with 13 bases between. Germline V lookup: CDR1 MDHEN, CDR2 SYDVKM. CDR3 region: CASTPEAGYEQYF. The CDR3 coding sequence is TGTGCCAGCACCCCCGAGGCGGGCTACGAGCAGTACTTC.

The rearrangement uses TRBV5-8 and TRBJ1-1; D remains unclear. Germline CDR1 SGHTS, CDR2 YDEGEE. V lost 4 bases and J lost 1, with 8 bases in between. This CDR3 region has 13 residues. CDR3 bases: TGTGCCAGCAGCACAGACCCGAACACTGAAGCTTTCTTT. Translation: CASSTDPNTEAFF.

The genes are TRBV2 and TRBJ2-7; weak D call: TRBD1 (6 bases). The germline V gene has CDR1 SNHLY and CDR2 FYNNEI. V shed 4 bases and J shed 0 bases, with 13 bases lying between them. CDR3 length: 15 amino acids. CDR3 protein: CASSGYRDLSYEQYF. For the CDR3, the DNA is TGTGCCAGCAGTGGCTACAGGGACCTCTCCTACGAGCAGTACTTC. Full variable domain (rest looked up from reference TRBV2 and TRBJ2-7): EPEVTQTPSHQVTQMGQEVILRCVPISNHLYFYWYRQILGQKVEFLVSFYNNEISEKSEIFDDQFSVERPDGSNFTLKIRSTKLEDSAMYFCASSGYRDLSYEQYFGPGTRLTVT.

The J gene is TRBJ2-3, the V gene TRBV10-3; possible D gene TRBD2, 6 bases. The CDR3 has 13 residues. Germline V gene lookup returns CDR1 ENHRY and CDR2 SYGVKD. V was trimmed by 1 base and J by 4 bases, leaving 6 bases between them. CDR3 bases: TGTGCCATCAGTGAGTGGGGGGCAGATACGCAGTATTTT. This gives the protein CAISEWGADTQYF.

This clone appeared a single time. The rearrangement links TRBV7-6 to TRBJ2-7; D is undetermined. The germline gives CDR1 SGHVS, CDR2 FNYEAQ. Deletions cut 5 bases from V and 2 bases from J, with 19 bases between. The CDR3 loop spans 16 amino acids. CDR3 in DNA: TGTGCCAGCAGCCCCTATGATATGTTGTCGACCTACGAGCAGTACTTC. This gives the protein CASSPYDMLSTYEQYF.

The CDR3 DNA reads as TGTGCCAGCAGTTTAGGGGGCACGGTAACCCACGAGCAGTACTTC. This sequence encodes CASSLGGTVTHEQYF. The chain combines TRBV28 with TRBJ2-7, with TRBD1 as a possible D gene (6 bases). Germline values: CDR1 MDHEN, CDR2 SYDVKM. With 2 bases removed from V and 5 bases from J, the gap between germline ends came to 16 bases. The CDR3 covers 15 residues.

The chain carries TRBV5-1 and TRBJ1-4; no firm D call. Germline V lookup: CDR1 SGHRS, CDR2 YFSETQ. Trimming left V 0 bases short and J 4 bases short, with 10 bases between. The CDR3 has 15 amino acids. The CDR3 is CASSLGGSGNEKLFF. Here the CDR3 DNA reads TGCGCCAGCAGCTTGGGCGGGAGCGGTAATGAAAAACTGTTTTTT.

The V call is TRBV5-6, the J call TRBJ2-5; tentative D call: TRBD2 (6 bases). The CDR3 is 16 amino acids. V was cut by 3 bases and J by 2 bases, with 17 bases left in between. CDR1 and CDR2 (germline): SGHDT, YYEEEE. The CDR3 sequence is CASSSWEGGNQETQYF. CDR3 nucleotides: TGTGCCAGCAGCTCTTGGGAAGGAGGGAATCAAGAGACCCAGTACTTC.

This clone appeared a single time. The chain carries TRBV7-6 and TRBJ2-7; TRBD2 agrees at 8 bases. V dropped 0 bases and J dropped 0; count of bases not matched to a gene: 7. This CDR3 has 17 residues. Germline CDR1 reads SGHVS; CDR2 reads FNYEAQ. CDR3 loop: CASSLAFQRGFSYEQYF. The CDR3 DNA follows: TGTGCCAGCAGCTTAGCGTTCCAGCGGGGGTTCTCCTACGAGCAGTACTTC.

The chain is built from TRBV10-3 and TRBJ1-5; TRBD1 agrees at 7 bases. The CDR3 spans 14 residues. CDR1 and CDR2 from the germline V gene are ENHRY and SYGVKD. Trimming at V came to 2 bases and at J to 5 bases, leaving 3 bases not matched to a gene. Here the CDR3 reads CAISEKGTDQPQHF. As DNA, the CDR3 is TGTGCCATCAGTGAGAAGGGGACAGATCAGCCCCAGCATTTT.

V and J are TRBV4-3 and TRBJ2-6; the D gene is possibly TRBD1 (7 bases). CDR1 LGHNA and CDR2 YSLEER come from the germline V gene. V lost 4 bases to trimming and J lost 4 bases, with 20 bases between them. There are 18 residues in the CDR3. The CDR3 sequence is CASSPEVPGGIGANVLTF. The CDR3 DNA sequence: TGCGCCAGCAGCCCAGAGGTGCCAGGGGGGATAGGGGCCAACGTCCTGACTTTC.

The V and J genes are TRBV19 and TRBJ2-5; 7 bases match TRBD1. V dropped 5 bases and J dropped 4; count of bases not matched to a gene: 4. The CDR3 runs 13 residues. Germline V gene sequence: CDR1 LNHDA, CDR2 SQIVND (reference sequence). CDR3 amino acids: CASSPRQGETQYF. CDR3 in DNA: TGTGCCAGTAGTCCGAGACAGGGAGAGACCCAGTACTTC. Looking up the rest from reference TRBV19 and TRBJ2-5 gives the full variable domain: DGGITQSPKYLFRKEGQNVTLSCEQNLNHDAMYWYRQDPGQGLRLIYYSQIVNDFQKGDIAEGYSVSREKKESFPLTVTSAQKNPTAFYLCASSPRQGETQYFGPGTRLLVL.

This chain joins TRBV30 and TRBJ2-7, with a tentative D call TRBD1 (6 bases). V lost 5 bases and J 3 bases, leaving 11 bases between the germline ends. This CDR3 comprises 12 residues. Germline-derived CDR1 and CDR2 are GTSNPN and SVGIG (reference sequence). The CDR3 reads CAWRTEGYEQYF. The CDR3 DNA is TGTGCCTGGCGGACAGAAGGCTACGAGCAGTACTTC.

The rearrangement links TRBV28 to TRBJ2-7; 9 bases align to TRBD1. The germline gives CDR1 MDHEN, CDR2 SYDVKM. There are 14 residues in the CDR3. V shed 5 bases and J 7 bases; nucleotides not matched to a gene: 9. The CDR3 DNA sequence: TGTGCCAGCAGTCTAAGCGGGACAGGGAGTGAGCAGTACTTC. It specifies CASSLSGTGSEQYF.

V gene TRBV5-4 combines with J gene TRBJ2-3; a weak D match, TRBD2 (7 bases). Between the trimmed V and J ends, which lost 0 bases and 7 bases, there was a span of 12 bases. This CDR3 comprises 14 residues. Per the germline V gene, CDR1 is SGHNT and CDR2 is YYREEE (reference sequence). CDR3 residues: CASSLEGGGHTQYF. The CDR3 coding sequence is TGTGCCAGCAGCTTGGAAGGGGGGGGTCATACGCAGTATTTT.

This clone was detected once. The V gene is TRBV5-5, the J gene TRBJ2-7, with TRBD2 matching over 10 bases. Per germline, CDR1 SGHKS and CDR2 YYEKEE (reference sequence). Trimming at V came to 0 bases and at J to 4 bases, leaving 4 bases not matched to a gene. The CDR3 extends over 15 amino acids. CDR3 sequence (DNA): TGTGCCAGCAGCTTGGATGCGACTAGCGGGTACGAGCAGTACTTC. Its protein product is CASSLDATSGYEQYF.